This TCR beta chain came from a study of PD-L1 blockade in urothelial cancer. Across the study: Administration of atezolizumab to patients began in about 2014, at 1,200 mg intravenously every 3 weeks.

This clone was seen a handful of times. Generated by immunoSEQ multiplex PCR, the TCRdb table keeps only in-frame clones and is missing some. Of 45,000 to 65,000 clones in the sample, 84% were seen once. Germline V gene sequence: CDR1 LNHDA, CDR2 SQIVND (reference sequence). V lost 9 bases and J lost 5, with 23 bases in between. This CDR3 comprises 15 residues. The sequence derives from a middle-aged man with urothelial cancer. Sample: PBMCs, taken around atezolizumab (anti-PD-L1) treatment. The chain combines TRBV19 with TRBJ2-7, with D perhaps TRBD1 (6 bases). This CDR3 is CASTTGSAPTDEQYF. The CDR3 nucleotides read TGTGCCAGCACTACAGGGAGCGCCCCTACGGACGAGCAGTACTTC.